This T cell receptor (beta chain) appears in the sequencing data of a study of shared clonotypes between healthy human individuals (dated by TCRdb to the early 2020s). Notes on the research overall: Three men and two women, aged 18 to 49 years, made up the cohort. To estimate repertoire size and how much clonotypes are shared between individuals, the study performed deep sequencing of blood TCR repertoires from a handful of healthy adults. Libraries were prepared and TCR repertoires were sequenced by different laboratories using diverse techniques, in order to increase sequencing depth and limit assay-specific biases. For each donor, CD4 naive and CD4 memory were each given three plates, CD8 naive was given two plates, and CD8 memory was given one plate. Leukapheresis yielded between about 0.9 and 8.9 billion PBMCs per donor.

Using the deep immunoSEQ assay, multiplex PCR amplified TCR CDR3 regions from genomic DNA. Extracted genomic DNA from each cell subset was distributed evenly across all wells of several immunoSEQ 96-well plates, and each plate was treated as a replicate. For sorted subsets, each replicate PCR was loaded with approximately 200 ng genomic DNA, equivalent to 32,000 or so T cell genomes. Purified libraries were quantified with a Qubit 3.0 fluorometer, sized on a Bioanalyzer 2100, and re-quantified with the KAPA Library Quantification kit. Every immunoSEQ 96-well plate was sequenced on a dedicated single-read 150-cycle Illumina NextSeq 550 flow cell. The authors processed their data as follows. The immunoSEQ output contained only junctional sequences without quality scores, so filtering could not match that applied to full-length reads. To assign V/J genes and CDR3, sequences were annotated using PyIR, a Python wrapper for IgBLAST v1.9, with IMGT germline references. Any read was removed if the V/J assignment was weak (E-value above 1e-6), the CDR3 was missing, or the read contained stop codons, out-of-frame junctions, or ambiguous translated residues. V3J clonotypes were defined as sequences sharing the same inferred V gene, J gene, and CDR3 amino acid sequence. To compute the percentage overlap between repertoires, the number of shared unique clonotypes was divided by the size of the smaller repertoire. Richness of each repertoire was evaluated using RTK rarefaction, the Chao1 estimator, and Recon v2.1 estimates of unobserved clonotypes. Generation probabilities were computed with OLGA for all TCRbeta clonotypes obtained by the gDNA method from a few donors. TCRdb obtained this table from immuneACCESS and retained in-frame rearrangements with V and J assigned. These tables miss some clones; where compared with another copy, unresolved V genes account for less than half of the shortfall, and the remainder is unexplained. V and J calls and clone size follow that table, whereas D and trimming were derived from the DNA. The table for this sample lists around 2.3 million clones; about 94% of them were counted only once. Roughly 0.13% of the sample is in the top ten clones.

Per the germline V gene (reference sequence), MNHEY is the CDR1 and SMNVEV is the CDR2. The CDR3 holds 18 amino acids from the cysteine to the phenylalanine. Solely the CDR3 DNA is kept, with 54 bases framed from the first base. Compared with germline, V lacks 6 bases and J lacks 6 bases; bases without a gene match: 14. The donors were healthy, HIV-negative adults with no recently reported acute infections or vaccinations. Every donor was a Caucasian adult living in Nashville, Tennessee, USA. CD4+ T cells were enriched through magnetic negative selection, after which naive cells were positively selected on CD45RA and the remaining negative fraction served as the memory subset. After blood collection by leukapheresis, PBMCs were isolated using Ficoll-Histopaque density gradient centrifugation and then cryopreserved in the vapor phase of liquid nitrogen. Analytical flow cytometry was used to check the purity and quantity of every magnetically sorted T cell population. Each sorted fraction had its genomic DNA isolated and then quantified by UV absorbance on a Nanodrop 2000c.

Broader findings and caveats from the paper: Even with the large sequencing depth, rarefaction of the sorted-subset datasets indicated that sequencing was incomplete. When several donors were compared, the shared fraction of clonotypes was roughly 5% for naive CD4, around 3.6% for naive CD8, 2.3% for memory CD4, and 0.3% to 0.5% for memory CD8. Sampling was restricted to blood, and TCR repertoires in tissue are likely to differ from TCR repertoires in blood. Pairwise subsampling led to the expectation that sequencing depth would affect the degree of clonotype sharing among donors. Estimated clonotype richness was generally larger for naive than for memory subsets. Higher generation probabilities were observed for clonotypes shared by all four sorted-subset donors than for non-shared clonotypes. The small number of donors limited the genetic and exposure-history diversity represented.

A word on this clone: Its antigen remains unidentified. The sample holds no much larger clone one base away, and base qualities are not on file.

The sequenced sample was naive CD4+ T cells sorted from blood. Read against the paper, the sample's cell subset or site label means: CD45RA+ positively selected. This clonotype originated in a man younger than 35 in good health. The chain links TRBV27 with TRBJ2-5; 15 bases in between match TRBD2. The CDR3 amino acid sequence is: CASSSSGTSGRYTKTQYF. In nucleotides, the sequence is TGTGCCAGCAGCTCGTCTGGGACTAGCGGGAGGTATACTAAGACCCAGTACTTC.